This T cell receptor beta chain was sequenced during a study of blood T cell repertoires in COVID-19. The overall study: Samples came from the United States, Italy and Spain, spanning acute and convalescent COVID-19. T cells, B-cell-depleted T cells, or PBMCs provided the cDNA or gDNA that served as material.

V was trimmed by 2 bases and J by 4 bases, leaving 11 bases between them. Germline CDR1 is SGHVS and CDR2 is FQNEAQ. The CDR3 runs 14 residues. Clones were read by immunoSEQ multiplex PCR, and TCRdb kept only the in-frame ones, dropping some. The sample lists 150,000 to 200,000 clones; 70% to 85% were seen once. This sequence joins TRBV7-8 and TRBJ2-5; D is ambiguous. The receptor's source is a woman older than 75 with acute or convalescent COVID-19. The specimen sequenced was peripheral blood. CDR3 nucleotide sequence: TGTGCCAGCAGCTTAAGTCAGTCCCGAGAGACCCAGTACTTC. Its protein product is CASSLSQSRETQYF.